These 27 T cell receptor beta chains were sequenced from one sample in a study of blood T cell repertoires in COVID-19. Assay used: immunoSEQ multiplex PCR; TCRdb lists only in-frame clones, some missing. The table shows around 63,000 clones, with roughly 85% occurring only once. Specimen: peripheral blood. These receptors were collected from a woman aged 80 or over with acute or convalescent COVID-19.

This chain uses TRBV15 with TRBJ1-2; D is perhaps TRBD1 (5 bases). The germline CDR1 and CDR2 sequences are LNHNV and YYDKDF (reference sequence). The CDR3 runs to 16 residues. V was shortened by 2 bases and J by 6 bases, with 19 bases between the two germline ends. CDR3 in DNA: TGTGCCACCAGCAGATTTTCACAGGCGGTCGGTGATGGCTACACCTTC. Amino acid sequence: CATSRFSQAVGDGYTF.

This sequence joins TRBV30 and TRBJ1-4; no firm D call. The CDR3 is 13 amino acids. The V gene lost 5 bases and the J gene lost 5 bases, with 12 bases spanning the gap. Germline-derived CDR1 and CDR2 are GTSNPN and SVGIG (reference sequence). CDR3 region: CAWGLSGNEKLFF. CDR3 nucleotide sequence: TGTGCCTGGGGTTTATCGGGGAATGAAAAACTGTTTTTT.

This clone was seen only once. This chain connects TRBV5-1 to TRBJ1-2, with 9 bases aligning to TRBD1. Germline V gene lookup returns CDR1 SGHRS and CDR2 YFSETQ. The CDR3 consists of 14 residues. The V segment lost 0 bases and the J segment 7 bases; nucleotides outside the gene matches: 4. Here the CDR3 reads CASSLVGTGSGYTF. The CDR3 nucleotides are TGCGCCAGCAGCTTGGTCGGGACAGGGTCTGGCTACACCTTC.

This CDR3 is CASSNKIQVGYRETQYF. The CDR3 nucleotides read TGTGCCAGCAGCAATAAAATACAGGTAGGGTACCGAGAGACCCAGTACTTC. The chain recombines TRBV21-1 with TRBJ2-5; no DNA check was done on the table's D call, TRBD1. TRBV21-1 is given as a pseudogene. The CDR3 length is 17 residues.

This sequence joins TRBV24-1 and TRBJ2-3, with unresolved D. V lost 3 bases to trimming and J lost 4 bases, with 13 bases between them. The CDR3 totals 15 residues. CDR1 KGHDR and CDR2 SFDVKD come from the germline V gene. The DNA for the CDR3 is TGTGCCACCAGTGATCCCGGCAGGCCCGCAGATACGCAGTATTTT. Its translation: CATSDPGRPADTQYF.

This clone has just a few counts. The chain is built from TRBV7-2 and TRBJ1-6; D not certain. This CDR3 spans 15 amino acids. The V gene's germline CDR1 is SGHTA and CDR2 FQGNSA. V was clipped by 1 base and J by 7 bases, with 11 bases between them. The CDR3 DNA reads TGTGCCAGCAGCTTAGGCCCCCCGCTAAATTCACCCCTCCACTTT. Its protein product is CASSLGPPLNSPLHF.

J is TRBJ1-6 and V is TRBV7-2, with D hard to call. V lost 5 bases and J lost 0, with 5 bases in between. Germline CDR1 SGHTA, CDR2 FQGNSA. The CDR3 extends over 14 amino acids. The CDR3: CASSMSSYNSPLHF. CDR3 sequence (DNA): TGTGCCAGCAGCATGAGCTCCTATAATTCACCCCTCCACTTT.

The chain uses TRBV30 and TRBJ1-4, with 10 positions matching TRBD1. The germline V gene has CDR1 GTSNPN and CDR2 SVGIG (reference sequence). The V and J ends lost 5 bases and 8 bases, in that order; junction bases with no gene match: 8. CDR3 length: 14 amino acids. CDR3 protein: CAWGQGGLQEKLFF. CDR3 DNA sequence: TGTGCCTGGGGACAGGGGGGATTGCAAGAAAAACTGTTTTTT.

This chain joins TRBV18 and TRBJ2-5; D ambiguous. This CDR3 contains 12 residues. V was clipped by 0 bases and J by 6 bases, with 5 bases between them. Germline values: CDR1 KGHSH, CDR2 LQKENI. In DNA form, the CDR3 reads TGTGCCAGCTCACCACCGGAGAAGACCCAGTACTTC. Protein sequence: CASSPPEKTQYF.

The chain links TRBV5-4 to TRBJ2-7, with a weak D call TRBD2 (6 bases). Germline CDR1 is SGHNT and CDR2 is YYREEE (reference sequence). There are 15 residues in the CDR3. The V gene lost 0 bases and the J gene lost 4 bases, with 14 bases spanning the gap. CDR3 nucleotide sequence: TGTGCCAGCAGCTTGGGACGGGCGGGAAAATACGAGCAGTACTTC. It translates to CASSLGRAGKYEQYF.

This clone appeared once. The chain links TRBV5-4 to TRBJ1-2, with 8 bases lining up with TRBD1. Per the germline V gene, CDR1 is SGHNT and CDR2 is YYREEE (reference sequence). V shed 4 bases, J shed 12 bases, and the junction held 11 bases outside the gene matches. There are 13 residues in the CDR3. The CDR3 coding sequence is TGTGCCAGCAGCCCTCCAGGGGGCCGGGATCACACCTTC. This translates into CASSPPGGRDHTF. Supplemented by reference TRBV5-4 and TRBJ1-2, the full variable domain reads ETGVTQSPTHLIKTRGQQVTLRCSSQSGHNTVSWYQQALGQGPQFIFQYYREEENGRGNFPPRFSGLQFPNYSSELNVNALELDDSALYLCASSPPGGRDHTFGSGTRLTVV.

This chain joins TRBV18 and TRBJ2-6; perhaps TRBD1 as D (5 bases). The CDR3 totals 19 residues. Germline CDR1 KGHSH, CDR2 LQKENI. Trimming removed 1 base from V and 1 base from J, with 17 bases in between. CDR3 in amino acids: CASSPLSTVSVSGANVLTF. CDR3 DNA sequence: TGTGCCAGCTCACCACTATCGACAGTTTCCGTATCTGGGGCCAACGTCCTGACTTTC.

This chain joins TRBV6-5 and TRBJ1-1; no clear D. This CDR3 region has 13 residues. Trimming removed 6 bases from V and 5 bases from J, with 13 bases in between. Germline CDR1 MNHEY, CDR2 SVGAGI. The CDR3 region has the DNA TGTGCCAGCAGCCGTTCGCGGGTTACTGAAGCTTTCTTT. The encoded protein is CASSRSRVTEAFF.

The rearrangement links TRBV3-1 (or the pseudogene TRBV3-2) to TRBJ2-1, with a weak D call TRBD2 (7 bases). The germline V gene encodes CDR1 LGHDT and CDR2 YNNKEL (reference sequence). Trimming left V 0 bases short and J 7 bases short, with 16 bases between. There are 16 residues in the CDR3. CDR3 region: CASSQEFRAGANEQFF. The CDR3 DNA sequence: TGTGCCAGCAGCCAAGAATTTCGGGCGGGGGCGAATGAGCAGTTCTTC.

The chain links TRBV4-2 to TRBJ1-5, with D perhaps TRBD1 (6 bases). Trimming left V 1 base short and J 2 bases short, with 6 bases between. This CDR3 spans 14 amino acids. Germline V lookup: CDR1 LGHNA, CDR2 YNFKEQ. CDR3 protein: CASSQAGGNQPQHF. The CDR3 region has the DNA TGTGCCAGCAGCCAAGCAGGGGGCAATCAGCCCCAGCATTTT.

The chain joins TRBV28 to TRBJ1-1; D unresolved. The CDR3 is 12 residues long. Germline V gene lookup returns CDR1 MDHEN and CDR2 SYDVKM. The V end lost 6 bases, the J end lost 8 bases, and 13 bases lay between the germline ends. CDR3 sequence: CASSFLGGEAFF. DNA for the CDR3: TGTGCCAGCAGCTTCCTCGGCGGGGAAGCTTTCTTT.

This clone appeared a few times. The chain uses TRBV5-6 and TRBJ1-1; possibly TRBD1 for D (6 bases). CDR1 and CDR2 from the germline V gene are SGHDT and YYEEEE. The CDR3 totals 12 residues. The V gene lost 0 bases and the J gene lost 8 bases, with 8 bases spanning the gap. The CDR3 DNA sequence: TGTGCCAGCAGCTTGGTGGGGACAGAAGCTTTCTTT. It encodes CASSLVGTEAFF.

The chain has TRBV3-1 (or the pseudogene TRBV3-2) and TRBJ2-1; TRBD2 aligns across 12 bases. Germline lookup yields CDR1 LGHDT and CDR2 YNNKEL (reference sequence). This CDR3 spans 15 amino acids. The ends lost 6 bases at V and 7 bases at J; junction bases unmatched: 7. The chain's CDR3 is CASSHGTSGLNEQFF. In DNA form, the CDR3 reads TGTGCCAGCAGTCACGGGACTAGCGGGCTAAATGAGCAGTTCTTC.

The rearrangement uses TRBV27 and TRBJ1-2; TRBD1 matches 7 bases. Germline V gene lookup returns CDR1 MNHEY and CDR2 SMNVEV (reference sequence). The CDR3 totals 13 residues. The V and J ends lost 5 bases and 8 bases, in that order; junction bases with no gene match: 8. CDR3 coding DNA: TGTGCCAGCAGTCCCTGGGACAGTTGGGGCTACACCTTC. It translates to CASSPWDSWGYTF.

The CDR3 loop is CASSGTSTGELFF. The CDR3 coding sequence is TGCGCCAGCAGTGGGACTTCCACCGGGGAGCTGTTTTTT. This sequence joins TRBV10-1 and TRBJ2-2; possible D gene TRBD2, 5 bases. V shed 4 bases and J shed 4 bases, with 7 bases lying between them. The CDR3 is 13 amino acids. The germline V gene encodes CDR1 WNHNN and CDR2 SYGVQD (reference sequence).

The chain employs TRBV27 and TRBJ1-6, with D perhaps TRBD1 (5 bases). The V gene's germline CDR1 is MNHEY and CDR2 SMNVEV (reference sequence). V lost 6 bases to trimming and J lost 5 bases, with 17 bases between them. This CDR3 region has 16 residues. The CDR3 sequence is CASSLRPGGNNSPLHF. The DNA for the CDR3 is TGTGCCAGCAGCCTACGGCCGGGGGGAAATAATTCACCCCTCCACTTT.

J is TRBJ1-1 and V is TRBV5-1, with TRBD1 as a possible D gene (5 bases). Trimming took 6 bases from V and 4 from J, leaving 13 bases between them. The CDR3 is 13 residues long. Germline V gene sequence: CDR1 SGHRS, CDR2 YFSETQ. For the CDR3, the DNA is TGCGCCAGCAACAGCAGGGTGGGCACTGAAGCTTTCTTT. Translating gives CASNSRVGTEAFF.

The CDR3 sequence is CASSERVSPLHF. The CDR3 bases are TGTGCCAGCAGTGAGAGGGTTTCACCCCTCCACTTT. This chain connects TRBV6-2 or TRBV6-3 to TRBJ1-6; D is uncertain. The V end was cut by 5 bases, the J end by 9 bases, with 8 bases between. Germline CDR1 reads MNHEY; CDR2 reads SVGEGT. The CDR3 has 12 residues.

The V and J genes are TRBV28 and TRBJ1-2, with 12 bases identical to TRBD1. Germline CDR1 MDHEN, CDR2 SYDVKM. The CDR3 extends over 13 amino acids. Losses at the gene ends were 8 bases for V and 8 bases for J; bases not matched to a gene: 6. The CDR3 sequence is CASGTGGVKGYTF. The CDR3 DNA reads as TGTGCCAGCGGGACAGGGGGCGTTAAAGGCTACACCTTC.

The chain couples TRBV11-2 to TRBJ1-1; D not resolved. The CDR3 spans 13 residues. V lost 2 bases and J lost 3, with 7 bases in between. Germline V gene sequence: CDR1 SGHAT, CDR2 FQNNGV. The CDR3 loop reads CASSLIRDTEAFF. The CDR3 DNA is TGTGCCAGCAGCTTAATTCGAGACACTGAAGCTTTCTTT.

The J gene is TRBJ2-5, the V gene TRBV9; TRBD1 aligns across 8 bases. Trimming took 3 bases from V and 5 from J; bases not matched to a gene: 9. The CDR3 length is 15 residues. The germline CDR1 and CDR2 sequences are SGDLS and YYNGEE. This CDR3 reads CASSERTGLEETQYF. The DNA of the CDR3 is TGTGCCAGCAGCGAACGGACAGGGCTTGAGGAGACCCAGTACTTC.

In its sample, this clone was seen once. The rearrangement links TRBV1 to TRBJ2-2; the table's D call of TRBD2 was not tested on the DNA. TRBV1 is recorded as a pseudogene. This CDR3 spans 18 amino acids. The chain's CDR3 is CTSSTRLAGGLYVGELFF. In nucleotides, the CDR3 is TGCACCAGCAGCACCCGACTAGCGGGGGGCCTTTACGTCGGGGAGCTGTTTTTT.